This T cell receptor (beta chain) was recorded in a study of response to subunit inactivated influenza vaccine. Study-level findings and limits: After each seasonal influenza vaccination, few new T cells are recruited, the authors suggested.

From the RT-PCR reads, TCRdb called clonotypes with MiXCR, one entry per CDR3 protein. The table has about 520,000 distinct CDR3 sequences, roughly 23% seen once. Concerning this clonotype: Its antigen is unknown.

The germline V and J ends were trimmed by 0 bases and 6 bases, with 9 bases remaining between them. The CDR3 runs to 13 residues. In germline, CDR1 is DFQATT, CDR2 SNEGSKA (reference sequence). The V gene is TRBV20-1, the J gene TRBJ2-1, with D perhaps being TRBD1 or TRBD2 (5 bases each). The receptor comes from a man in his fifties or sixties who received an inactivated influenza vaccine. The sequencing used CD4+ T cells sorted from PBMCs, collected around 5 days after vaccination. The CDR3 is CSARDPGPNEQFF. The CDR3 nucleotides are TGCAGTGCTAGAGATCCGGGACCCAATGAGCAGTTCTTC.